Presented here are 6 T cell receptor beta chains from one specimen sequenced in a study of regulatory T cells in long-lasting Graves disease. According to the study, TCR beta libraries were built with iRepertoire HTBI primers and CDR3-region Arm-PCR. TCRdb re-called the multiplex PCR reads with MiXCR, one entry per CDR3 protein. The profile shows 700,000 or so distinct CDR3 sequences, around 30% of them singletons. Time point defined: persistent/refractory GD, antithyroid drugs over 5 years with positive TRAb. From PBMCs, RNA was extracted and then used to make the TCR library. This specimen was peripheral blood mononuclear cells (PBMCs), taken when the disease was refractory, from a patient treated with antithyroid drugs. All receptors derive from a female donor with Graves disease.

The sample holds many counts of this clonotype. The rearrangement uses TRBV28 and TRBJ2-5, with D unclear. CDR1 is MDHEN, CDR2 SYDVKM, per germline. The V and J ends lost 1 base and 1 base respectively, with 7 bases between them. This CDR3 region has 14 residues. CDR3 bases: TGTGCCAGCAGTTTATTGTCAGCCCAAGAGACCCAGTACTTC. Encoded protein: CASSLLSAQETQYF.

The gene calls are TRBV24-1 and TRBJ2-2; D might be TRBD2 (6 bases). The CDR3 spans 14 residues. The germline V gene has CDR1 KGHDR and CDR2 SFDVKD. Between the trimmed V and J ends, which lost 4 bases and 5 bases, there was a span of 10 bases. The CDR3 region has the DNA TGTGCCACCAGTGAGGCGGGGCGGACCGGGGAGCTGTTTTTT. Its protein product is CATSEAGRTGELFF.

In this sample, this clonotype turned up a few times. The chain is built from TRBV29-1 and TRBJ2-3; TRBD2 agrees at 9 bases. This CDR3 comprises 16 residues. The ends lost 3 bases at V and 1 base at J; junction bases unmatched: 8. The germline gives CDR1 SQVTM, CDR2 ANQGSEA. CDR3 region: CSVEAPPSGGTDTQYF. The CDR3 nucleotides read TGCAGCGTTGAGGCCCCCCCTAGCGGGGGCACAGATACGCAGTATTTT.

The chain is built from TRBV4-1 and TRBJ1-3, with 8 bases lining up with TRBD1. The CDR3 consists of 18 residues. In germline, CDR1 is MGHRA, CDR2 YSYEKL. Unmatched junction bases numbered 16, after V lost 6 bases and J lost 3 bases. In DNA form, the CDR3 reads TGCGCCAGCAGGCCACGTGGATTGGACAGGGACGATGGAAACACCATATATTTT. Translation: CASRPRGLDRDDGNTIYF.

The chain combines TRBV19 with TRBJ1-2; D is unclear. The CDR3 length is 14 residues. Germline CDR1 LNHDA, CDR2 SQIVND (reference sequence). Trimming stripped 0 bases from V and 4 bases from J, with 9 bases between. The CDR3 spells CASSIDDLPYGYTF. The CDR3 coding sequence is TGTGCCAGTAGTATAGATGACTTGCCCTATGGCTACACCTTC.

The V gene is TRBV18, the J gene TRBJ1-2; weak D call: TRBD1 (5 bases). This CDR3 region has 12 residues. V was clipped by 5 bases and J by 6 bases, with 10 bases between them. CDR1 and CDR2 from the germline V gene are KGHSH and LQKENI. CDR3 amino acids: CASSDSGNGYTF. In DNA, the CDR3 is TGTGCCAGCTCAGACTCAGGGAATGGCTACACCTTC.